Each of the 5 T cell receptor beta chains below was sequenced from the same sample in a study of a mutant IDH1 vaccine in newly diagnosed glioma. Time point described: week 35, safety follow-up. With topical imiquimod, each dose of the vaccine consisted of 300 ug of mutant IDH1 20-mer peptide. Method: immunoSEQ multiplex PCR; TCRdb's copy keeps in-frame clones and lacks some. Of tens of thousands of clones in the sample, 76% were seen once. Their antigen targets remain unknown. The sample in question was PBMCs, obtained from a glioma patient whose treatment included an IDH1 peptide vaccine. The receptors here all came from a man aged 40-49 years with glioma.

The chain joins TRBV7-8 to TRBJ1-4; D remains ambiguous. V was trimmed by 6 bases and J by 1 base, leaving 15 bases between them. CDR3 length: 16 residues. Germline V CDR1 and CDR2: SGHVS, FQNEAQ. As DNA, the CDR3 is TGTGCCAGCAGTAGGGAACGTGGGCAAACTAATGAAAAACTGTTTTTT. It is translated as CASSRERGQTNEKLFF. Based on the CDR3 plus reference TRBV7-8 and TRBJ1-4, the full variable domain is GAGVSQSPRYKVAKRGQDVALRCDPISGHVSLFWYQQALGQGPEFLTYFQNEAQLDKSGLPSDRFFAERPEGSVSTLKIQRTQQEDSAVYLCASSRERGQTNEKLFFGSGTQLSVL.

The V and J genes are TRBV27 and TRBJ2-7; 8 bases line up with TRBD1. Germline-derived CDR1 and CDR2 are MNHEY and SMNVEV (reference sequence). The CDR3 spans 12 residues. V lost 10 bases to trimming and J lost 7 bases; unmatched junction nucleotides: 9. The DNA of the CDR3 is TGTGCCATAGGGCAGGGGGCGGGGGAGCAGTACTTC. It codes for CAIGQGAGEQYF.

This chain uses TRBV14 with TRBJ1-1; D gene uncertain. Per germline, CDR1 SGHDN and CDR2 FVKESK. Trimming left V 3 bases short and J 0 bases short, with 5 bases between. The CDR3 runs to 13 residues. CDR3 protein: CASSHWMNTEAFF. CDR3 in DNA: TGTGCCAGCAGCCACTGGATGAACACTGAAGCTTTCTTT. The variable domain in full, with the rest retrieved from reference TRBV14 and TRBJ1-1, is EAGVTQFPSHSVIEKGQTVTLRCDPISGHDNLYWYRRVMGKEIKFLLHFVKESKQDESGMPNNRFLAERTGGTYSTLKVQPAELEDSGVYFCASSHWMNTEAFFGQGTRLTVV.

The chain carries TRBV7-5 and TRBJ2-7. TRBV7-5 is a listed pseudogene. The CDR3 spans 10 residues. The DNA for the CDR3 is TGTGTCAGAAGGGTTTACGAGCAGTACTTC. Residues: CVRRVYEQYF.

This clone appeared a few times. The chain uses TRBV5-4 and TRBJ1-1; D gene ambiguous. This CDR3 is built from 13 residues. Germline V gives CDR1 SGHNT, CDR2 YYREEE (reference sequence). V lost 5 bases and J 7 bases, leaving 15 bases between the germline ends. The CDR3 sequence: CASSSWPAIEAFF. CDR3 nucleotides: TGTGCCAGCAGTTCCTGGCCAGCCATTGAAGCTTTCTTT. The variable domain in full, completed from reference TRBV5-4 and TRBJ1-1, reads ETGVTQSPTHLIKTRGQQVTLRCSSQSGHNTVSWYQQALGQGPQFIFQYYREEENGRGNFPPRFSGLQFPNYSSELNVNALELDDSALYLCASSSWPAIEAFFGQGTRLTVV.